These 27 T cell receptor beta chains were sequenced from one sample in a study of blood T cell repertoires in COVID-19. Profiled with immunoSEQ multiplex PCR; TCRdb holds only in-frame clones, not every one. This sample carries roughly 100,000 clones, about 80% of them seen once, and the ten largest clones take 13%. The sample comprised peripheral blood. The receptors shown here come from a human donor in a cohort sampled during active or convalescent COVID-19.

Concerning this clone: The sample holds other DNA sequences that translate to the same CDR3. V usage is TRBV5-6 and J usage is TRBJ1-6; D remains ambiguous. Germline lookup yields CDR1 SGHDT and CDR2 YYEEEE. Trimming left V 1 base short and J 5 bases short, with 4 bases between. This CDR3 is built from 13 residues. CDR3 protein: CASSLPNNSPLHF. CDR3 bases: TGTGCCAGCAGCTTGCCTAATAATTCACCCCTCCACTTT.

V and J are TRBV5-1 and TRBJ1-1; no firm D call. CDR3 length equals 13 residues. Per the germline V gene, CDR1 is SGHRS and CDR2 is YFSETQ. V lost 3 bases and J 3 bases, leaving 9 bases between the germline ends. This CDR3 is CASSWAFDTEAFF. The CDR3 nucleotides are TGCGCCAGCAGCTGGGCGTTTGACACTGAAGCTTTCTTT.

The chain joins TRBV24-1 to TRBJ2-1; no definite D call. The CDR3 consists of 11 residues. V was shortened by 9 bases and J by 8 bases, with 10 bases between the two germline ends. The germline V gene encodes CDR1 KGHDR and CDR2 SFDVKD. The CDR3 DNA reads as TGTGCCACCGCAGGTGTCGATGAGCAGTTCTTC. Translation: CATAGVDEQFF.

In its sample, this clone was seen once. V and J are TRBV19 and TRBJ1-2; no firm D call. Trimming removed 10 bases at V and 2 bases at J, with 11 bases between. The CDR3 spans 12 residues. Looked up from germline, CDR1 is LNHDA and CDR2 is SQIVND (reference sequence). CDR3 DNA sequence: TGTGCCACTACAGACGGCAACTATGGCTACACCTTC. Its protein is CATTDGNYGYTF.

The CDR3 bases are TGTGCCAGCAGATCCAGGGGGAACACTGAAGCTTTCTTT. Its protein is CASRSRGNTEAFF. The chain is built from TRBV12-3 or TRBV12-4 and TRBJ1-1, with a possible D match to TRBD1 (6 bases). This CDR3 has 13 amino acids. The V end was cut by 6 bases, the J end by 1 base, with 9 bases between.

This chain links TRBV5-4 with TRBJ1-4; D is undetermined. The V end was cut by 1 base, the J end by 7 bases, with 14 bases between. The CDR3 runs to 15 residues. CDR1 SGHNT and CDR2 YYREEE come from the germline V gene (reference sequence). The CDR3 DNA reads TGTGCCAGCAGCTTGTGGAGCCCCGGAGGTGAAAAACTGTTTTTT. Translating gives CASSLWSPGGEKLFF.

The J gene is TRBJ2-7, the V gene TRBV6-5, with D possibly TRBD1 on 6 matching bases. The germline CDR1 and CDR2 sequences are MNHEY and SVGAGI. The CDR3 runs 14 residues. V was cut by 0 bases and J by 5 bases, with 11 bases left in between. The DNA for the CDR3 is TGTGCCAGCAGTTACTCGAACAGGGCTAACGAGCAGTACTTC. It yields the protein CASSYSNRANEQYF.

This sequence joins TRBV6-2 or TRBV6-3 and TRBJ2-7, with TRBD2 matching over 8 bases. Trimming removed 6 bases from V and 0 bases from J; junction bases left unmatched: 7. CDR3 length: 15 amino acids. In germline, CDR1 is MNHEY, CDR2 SVGEGT. CDR3 bases: TGTGCCAGCAGCCTCGGTGGGACTAGCTCCTACGAGCAGTACTTC. It is translated as CASSLGGTSSYEQYF.

The count of this clone is one. The chain is built from TRBV5-4 and TRBJ2-5; 10 bases fit TRBD2. The CDR3 extends over 17 amino acids. The junction had 10 bases not matched to a gene; V was cut back by 4 bases and J by 1 base. Germline V gene sequence: CDR1 SGHNT, CDR2 YYREEE (reference sequence). CDR3 bases: TGTGCCAGCAGCCGTCCCCCTATAGCGGGGGGCCAAGAGACCCAGTACTTC. Translated, it gives CASSRPPIAGGQETQYF.

The genes are TRBV28 and TRBJ1-5; D call uncertain. This CDR3 contains 15 residues. Trimming left V 10 bases short and J 0 bases short, with 16 bases between. CDR1 is MDHEN and CDR2 is SYDVKM in the germline V gene. CDR3 sequence reads: CATGSGGDSNQPQHF. CDR3 nucleotide sequence: TGTGCCACCGGCTCAGGCGGGGATAGCAATCAGCCCCAGCATTTT.

The chain carries TRBV7-2 and TRBJ2-7, with D maybe TRBD1 (5 bases). The CDR3 totals 14 residues. V was pared by 1 base and J by 7 bases, with 14 bases between. In germline, CDR1 is SGHTA, CDR2 FQGNSA. The CDR3 region has the DNA TGTGCCAGCAGCTTAGGGCAGGGCCCTCTGGAGCAGTACTTC. It translates to CASSLGQGPLEQYF. The full variable domain, rest sourced from reference TRBV7-2 and TRBJ2-7, is GAGVSQSPSNKVTEKGKDVELRCDPISGHTALYWYRQSLGQGLEFLIYFQGNSAPDKSGLPSDRFSAERTGGSVSTLTIQRTQQEDSAVYLCASSLGQGPLEQYFGPGTRLTVT.

The chain joins TRBV6-2 or TRBV6-3 to TRBJ1-2; D may be TRBD1 (5 bases). This CDR3 spans 15 amino acids. V was trimmed by 6 bases and J by 3 bases, leaving 17 bases between them. The germline V gene has CDR1 MNHEY and CDR2 SVGEGT. CDR3 DNA sequence: TGTGCCAGCAGCGACCTCGGGGGAGCGGACTATGGCTACACCTTC. It codes for CASSDLGGADYGYTF.

This chain joins TRBV7-2 and TRBJ1-5; TRBD1 is a possible D gene (5 bases). The germline gives CDR1 SGHTA, CDR2 FQGNSA. The CDR3 contains 14 residues. The V end was cut by 3 bases, the J end by 3 bases, with 9 bases between. CDR3 sequence: CASSFDSFNQPQHF. The CDR3 nucleotides are TGTGCCAGCAGCTTCGACAGTTTCAATCAGCCCCAGCATTTT. Variable domain in full (rest from reference TRBV7-2 and TRBJ1-5): GAGVSQSPSNKVTEKGKDVELRCDPISGHTALYWYRQSLGQGLEFLIYFQGNSAPDKSGLPSDRFSAERTGGSVSTLTIQRTQQEDSAVYLCASSFDSFNQPQHFGDGTRLSIL.

V gene TRBV27 combines with J gene TRBJ2-7, with TRBD1 matching 10 bases. The CDR3 sequence is 15 residues long. The germline gives CDR1 MNHEY, CDR2 SMNVEV (reference sequence). The V gene end was trimmed by 4 bases and the J gene end by 2 bases; junction bases not matched to a gene: 5. The CDR3 coding sequence is TGTGCCAGCAGTTCCCCGGGACAGGGGACCTACGAGCAGTACTTC. It translates to CASSSPGQGTYEQYF.

V gene TRBV11-1 combines with J gene TRBJ2-7, with 7 bases aligning to TRBD1. Germline CDR1 SGHAT, CDR2 FQDESV (reference sequence). The J segment lost 6 bases and the V segment lost 4 bases, leaving 6 bases of the junction unmatched. This CDR3 spans 13 amino acids. The CDR3 loop reads CASSYFTGAEQYF. CDR3 nucleotides: TGTGCCAGCAGCTACTTTACAGGGGCCGAGCAGTACTTC.

V and J are TRBV7-6 and TRBJ1-4; 7 nucleotides agree with TRBD1. The CDR3 runs to 16 residues. The germline V gene has CDR1 SGHVS and CDR2 FNYEAQ. With V trimmed by 2 bases and J by 3 bases, 6 bases remained unmatched. CDR3 nucleotides: TGTGCCAGCAGCTTACGAACAGGGGAGGCTAATGAAAAACTGTTTTTT. It codes for CASSLRTGEANEKLFF.

The rearrangement joins TRBV12-3 or TRBV12-4 to TRBJ2-1; D possibly corresponds to TRBD1 (5 bases). V shed 3 bases and J shed 5 bases, with 5 bases lying between them. The CDR3 has 12 residues. This chain's CDR3 is CASSLGHNEQFF. CDR3 nucleotide sequence: TGTGCCAGCAGTTTGGGGCACAATGAGCAGTTCTTC.

The J gene is TRBJ1-5, the V gene TRBV27; no clear D gene. The CDR3 is 15 residues long. The germline CDR1 and CDR2 sequences are MNHEY and SMNVEV (reference sequence). V was cut by 4 bases and J by 6 bases, with 16 bases left in between. The CDR3 here is CASSSTREYSQPQHF. CDR3 coding DNA: TGTGCCAGCAGTTCCACAAGGGAGTATAGTCAGCCCCAGCATTTT.

This rearrangement joins TRBV25-1 to TRBJ2-7; the match to TRBD1 covers 7 bases. The CDR3 spans 13 residues. The V gene end was trimmed by 6 bases and the J gene end by 7 bases; junction bases not matched to a gene: 9. Germline CDR1 reads MGHDK; CDR2 reads SYGVNS. The CDR3 here is CASSRQGLGEQYF. CDR3 bases: TGTGCCAGCAGCCGACAGGGCCTGGGGGAGCAGTACTTC.

Many counts were recorded for this clone. This chain connects TRBV15 to TRBJ1-5, with D unresolved. CDR1 and CDR2 from the germline V gene are LNHNV and YYDKDF (reference sequence). CDR3 length equals 15 residues. The germline V and J ends were trimmed by 5 bases and 0 bases, with 11 bases remaining between them. Here the CDR3 reads CATSQTDYSNQPQHF. DNA of the CDR3: TGTGCCACCAGCCAGACGGACTATAGCAATCAGCCCCAGCATTTT.

This clone came up once. This chain connects TRBV2 to TRBJ2-3; D uncertain. The CDR3 consists of 14 residues. V lost 6 bases and J lost 1, with 11 bases in between. Germline CDR1 SNHLY, CDR2 FYNNEI. The CDR3 sequence: CASSVEVGTDTQYF. The CDR3 DNA reads as TGTGCCAGCAGCGTCGAGGTGGGCACAGATACGCAGTATTTT.

This clone has a handful of counts. V gene TRBV5-4 combines with J gene TRBJ1-2, with 7 nucleotides matching TRBD1. Looked up from germline, CDR1 is SGHNT and CDR2 is YYREEE (reference sequence). V shed 4 bases and J 4 bases; nucleotides not matched to a gene: 16. This CDR3 spans 17 amino acids. This CDR3 is CASSRGTDDTTSYGYTF. Here the CDR3 DNA reads TGTGCCAGCAGCCGCGGGACAGACGATACCACCAGCTATGGCTACACCTTC. Complete variable domain (other parts from reference TRBV5-4 and TRBJ1-2): ETGVTQSPTHLIKTRGQQVTLRCSSQSGHNTVSWYQQALGQGPQFIFQYYREEENGRGNFPPRFSGLQFPNYSSELNVNALELDDSALYLCASSRGTDDTTSYGYTFGSGTRLTVV.

The chain combines TRBV11-2 with TRBJ1-4; 8 nucleotides align to TRBD1. The germline V gene encodes CDR1 SGHAT and CDR2 FQNNGV. The CDR3 spans 14 residues. The V and J ends lost 1 base and 8 bases, in that order; junction bases with no gene match: 3. The CDR3: CASSLGQGLEKLFF. DNA of the CDR3: TGTGCCAGCAGCTTAGGACAGGGGTTAGAAAAACTGTTTTTT.

The V call is TRBV6-6, the J call TRBJ2-2, with D possibly matching TRBD1 (5 bases). The V and J ends lost 11 bases and 6 bases respectively, with 19 bases between them. The CDR3 length is 14 residues. Germline V lookup: CDR1 MNHNY, CDR2 SVGAGI (reference sequence). The CDR3 loop is CASKVQGFPGELFF. CDR3 DNA: TGTGCCTCCAAGGTCCAGGGCTTTCCCGGGGAGCTGTTTTTT.

This clone has only one observation. The chain links TRBV6-6 to TRBJ1-6, with a possible D match to TRBD1 (6 bases). V lost 5 bases and J 14 bases, leaving 13 bases between the germline ends. Germline assignment: CDR1 MNHNY and CDR2 SVGAGI (reference sequence). The CDR3 is made up of 12 amino acids. DNA of the CDR3: TGTGCCAGCAGTACCGGGGGGGCAGCCCTCCACTTT. The encoded protein is CASSTGGAALHF.

The chain uses TRBV27 and TRBJ1-2; 12 bases match TRBD1. V lost 6 bases to trimming and J lost 5 bases; unmatched junction nucleotides: 7. The germline gives CDR1 MNHEY, CDR2 SMNVEV (reference sequence). The CDR3 runs to 15 residues. The CDR3 DNA sequence: TGTGCCAGCAGCGACGGGACAGGGGGCTGGTATGGCTACACCTTC. Translated, it gives CASSDGTGGWYGYTF.

V gene TRBV28 combines with J gene TRBJ1-2; 8 bases align to TRBD1. J was trimmed by 6 bases and V by 4 bases; bases with no gene match: 7. The CDR3 spans 14 residues. Germline CDR1 and CDR2: MDHEN and SYDVKM. The DNA for the CDR3 is TGTGCCAGCAGTTCCCCGTCAGGGGGCGATGGCTACACCTTC. It is translated as CASSSPSGGDGYTF.